These 4 T cell receptor beta chains came from one sample sequenced in a study of cytomegalovirus exposure and HLA in healthy donors. This PCR relied on a set of 60 Vbeta primers and 13 Jbeta primers. Libraries were prepared by immunoSEQ multiplex PCR; TCRdb keeps only in-frame clonotypes and omits some of them. Here the sample spans 120,000 to 150,000 clones, around 80% being singletons. Sequences were obtained from PBMCs. The receptors were gathered from a woman in her 50s in good health and CMV-seropositive.

Only one count was recorded for this clone. The chain joins TRBV18 to TRBJ1-4; D is ambiguous. Germline V lookup: CDR1 KGHSH, CDR2 LQKENI. The CDR3 is 14 residues long. Trimming took 6 bases from V and 0 from J, leaving 8 bases between them. CDR3 residues: CASSPRSTNEKLFF. CDR3 nucleotides: TGTGCCAGCTCCCCGAGGTCAACTAATGAAAAACTGTTTTTT.

The rearrangement joins TRBV9 to TRBJ2-3; D is perhaps TRBD2 (6 bases). Trimming pared 3 bases from V and 4 bases from J, leaving 18 bases between. The CDR3 contains 16 residues. CDR1 is SGDLS, CDR2 YYNGEE, per germline. This CDR3 is CASSGRDSEVPDTQYF. In nucleotides, the CDR3 is TGTGCCAGCAGCGGGCGGGACTCCGAGGTCCCAGATACGCAGTATTTT.

In this sample, this clone turned up once. The chain combines TRBV5-6 with TRBJ1-1; 11 nucleotides line up with TRBD1. With 5 bases clipped from V and 5 bases from J, the junction kept 11 bases outside the gene matches. Germline V gene data show CDR1 as SGHDT and CDR2 as YYEEEE. The CDR3 totals 16 residues. The CDR3 nucleotides read TGTGCCAGCAGTAGGGACAGGGGGGAACTTAGTACTGAAGCTTTCTTT. It is translated as CASSRDRGELSTEAFF.

This chain links TRBV27 with TRBJ2-7, with 12 bases matching TRBD2. The CDR3 has 14 amino acids. The trim removed 6 bases at V and 4 bases at J, leaving 4 bases unmatched. The V gene's germline CDR1 is MNHEY and CDR2 SMNVEV (reference sequence). The CDR3 region has the DNA TGTGCCAGCAGCACTAGCGGGGGGTATTACGAGCAGTACTTC. This encodes CASSTSGGYYEQYF.